Sequencing of this TCR beta chain was carried out in a study of CD8 T cells in ankylosing spondylitis. Study findings and constraints: Significant enrichment of disease-linked clones was reported in matched ankylosing spondylitis synovial fluid. Prior literature has documented some motif variants in synovial fluid and blood from reactive arthritis. Blood of patients with ankylosing spondylitis appeared to be characterized by a TCR beta motif of several highly homologous variants.

Libraries for TCR beta were made by quantitative 5'-RACE with molecular barcodes. TCRdb reprocessed the 5' RACE reads via MiXCR and lists one record per CDR3 protein. The table includes about 840,000 distinct CDR3 sequences, roughly 12% detected once. In this sample, this clonotype turned up many times. Its antigen remains unknown. This CDR3 is 16 amino acids long. With V trimmed by 3 bases and J by 6 bases, 7 bases remained unmatched. The V call is TRBV12-3 or TRBV12-4, the J call TRBJ2-2; TRBD1 agrees at 10 bases. The sequence derives from a male donor with ankylosing spondylitis. The sequencing input was blood, either unsorted or a sorted T cell fraction (not recorded which). For the CDR3, the DNA is TGTGCCAGCAGTTTCCCCGGGACAGGGGCCGCCGGGGAGCTGTTTTTT. It encodes CASSFPGTGAAGELFF.